The text below deals with one T cell receptor beta chain. Here immunoSEQ multiplex PCR was the method, and the copy in TCRdb shows in-frame clones only, minus some. This sample carries fewer than 80,000 clones, around 90% of them seen once, and the ten largest clones take just under 0.3%. These data are taken from a study of T cell changes during pregnancy in multiple sclerosis. Sample: CD4+ T cells from peripheral blood mononuclear cells, taken in the third trimester of pregnancy. This receptor was obtained from a female donor in good health, enrolled as a control in a pregnancy study.

The CDR3 nucleotides are TGTGCCAGCTCAGCAGTACAGGGGCGGTACAACGGCTACACCTTC. Encoded protein: CASSAVQGRYNGYTF. The chain uses TRBV18 and TRBJ1-2, with 7 bases aligning to TRBD1. Looked up from germline, CDR1 is KGHSH and CDR2 is LQKENI. The CDR3 is made up of 15 amino acids. V shed 5 bases and J 8 bases; nucleotides not matched to a gene: 14.